This TCR beta chain was documented in a study of CD8+ T cells in alopecia areata. Study-wide points: Whereas mice showed it more clearly, TCR sharing across patients was murkier, possibly because of HLA. Higher clonality than in normal scalp was seen in lesional scalp, especially alopecia totalis/universalis.

Only a few counts were recorded for this clone. Antigen unknown. Germline assignment: CDR1 SQVTM and CDR2 ANQGSEA. J lost 5 bases, V lost 0 bases, and 8 bases had no gene match. The CDR3 spans 16 residues. PBMCs were stained for CD3, CD4 and CD8, and CD4+ and CD8+ T cells were sorted. Extracted RNA was reverse transcribed, and the resulting cDNA served as sequencing template. Measured with immunoSEQ multiplex PCR; TCRdb has only the in-frame clones, and not every one. This table holds some 180,000 clones, roughly three fifths found once. Sample: CD8+ T cells sorted from blood. The sequence was collected from a human donor in good health. This sequence joins TRBV29-1 and TRBJ2-1; 9 bases align to TRBD1. The CDR3 region has the DNA TGCAGCGTTGAAGATCTTGGCGGGACAGGGCACAATGAGCAGTTCTTC. It specifies CSVEDLGGTGHNEQFF.